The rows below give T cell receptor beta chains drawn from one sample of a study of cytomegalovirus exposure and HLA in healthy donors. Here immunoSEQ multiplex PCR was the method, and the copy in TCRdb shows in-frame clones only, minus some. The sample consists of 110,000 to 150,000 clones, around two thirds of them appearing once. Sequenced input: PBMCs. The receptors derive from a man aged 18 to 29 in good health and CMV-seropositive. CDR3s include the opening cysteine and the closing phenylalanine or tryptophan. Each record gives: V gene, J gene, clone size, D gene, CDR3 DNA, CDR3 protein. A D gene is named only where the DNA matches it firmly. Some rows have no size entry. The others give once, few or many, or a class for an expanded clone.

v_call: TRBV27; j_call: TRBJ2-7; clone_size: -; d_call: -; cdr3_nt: TGTGCCAGCAGTTTATCCGCTATTCGAGGACTCGAGCAGTACTTC; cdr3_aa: CASSLSAIRGLEQYF
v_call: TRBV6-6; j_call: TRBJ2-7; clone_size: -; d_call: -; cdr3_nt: TGTGCCAGCAGTCTAACAAAAGGGAGCGAGCAGTACTTC; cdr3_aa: CASSLTKGSEQYF
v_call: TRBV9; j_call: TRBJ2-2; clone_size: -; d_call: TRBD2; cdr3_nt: TGTGCCAGCAGCCCGTACGGGGGGGTTGCCGGGGAGCTGTTTTTT; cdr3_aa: CASSPYGGVAGELFF
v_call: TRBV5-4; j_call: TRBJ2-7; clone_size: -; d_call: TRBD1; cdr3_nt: TGTGCCAGCAGCATACCGGGACAGTCCTTCGAGCAGTACTTC; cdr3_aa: CASSIPGQSFEQYF
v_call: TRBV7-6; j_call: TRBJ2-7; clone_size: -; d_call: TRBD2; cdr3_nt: TGTGCCAGCAGCTTAGGAATGGCCCCGAGCGGGACTCTCTACGAGCAGTACTTC; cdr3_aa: CASSLGMAPSGTLYEQYF
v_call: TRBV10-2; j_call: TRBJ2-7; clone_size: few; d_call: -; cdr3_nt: TGCGCCAGCAGGGGACTGGATAGGGCACTAAATAGCCGCGAGCAGTACTTC; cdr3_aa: CASRGLDRALNSREQYF
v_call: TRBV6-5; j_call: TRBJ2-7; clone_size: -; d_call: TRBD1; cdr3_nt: TGTGCCAGCAGCACTTGGGACAGAGCCTACGAGCAGTACTTC; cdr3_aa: CASSTWDRAYEQYF
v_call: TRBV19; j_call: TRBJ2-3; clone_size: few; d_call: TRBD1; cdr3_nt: TGTGCCAGTAGTAGGGACAGGGGAGCAGATACGCAGTATTTT; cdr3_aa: CASSRDRGADTQYF
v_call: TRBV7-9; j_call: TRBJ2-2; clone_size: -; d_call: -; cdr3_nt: TGTGCCAGCAGCCCCAGGATTACCGGGGAGCTGTTTTTT; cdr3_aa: CASSPRITGELFF
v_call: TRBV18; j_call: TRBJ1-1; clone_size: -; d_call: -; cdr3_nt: TGTGCCAGCTCACCAGCCCCGTCGGGGGAGAGGAGGGGCACTGAAGCTTTCTTT; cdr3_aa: CASSPAPSGERRGTEAFF
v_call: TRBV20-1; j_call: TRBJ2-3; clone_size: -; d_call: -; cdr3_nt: TGCAGTGCTAGAGTCAACGAGAGGCAGTATTTT; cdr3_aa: CSARVNERQYF
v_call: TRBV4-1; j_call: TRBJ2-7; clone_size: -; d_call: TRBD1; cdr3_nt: TGCGCCAGCAGCCAGGCCGGACAGGGGGCGGGAGAGCAGTACTTC; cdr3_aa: CASSQAGQGAGEQYF
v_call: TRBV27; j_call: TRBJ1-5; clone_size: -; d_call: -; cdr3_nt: TGTGCCAGCAGTCCATTAGCAACACGCTTCAATCAGCCCCAGCATTTT; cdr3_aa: CASSPLATRFNQPQHF
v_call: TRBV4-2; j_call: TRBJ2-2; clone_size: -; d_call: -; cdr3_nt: TGTGCCAGCAGCCAAGCAGAAACGAGAGGGCCCGGGGAGCTGTTTTTT; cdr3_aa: CASSQAETRGPGELFF
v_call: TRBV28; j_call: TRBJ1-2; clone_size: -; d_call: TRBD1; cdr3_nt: TGTGCCAGCGAGGTACAGGGGTCATATGGCTACACCTTC; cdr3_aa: CASEVQGSYGYTF
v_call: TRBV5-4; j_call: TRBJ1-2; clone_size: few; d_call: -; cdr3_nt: TGTGCCAGCAGCTTTAGAGGTACGGGCTATGGCTACACCTTC; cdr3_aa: CASSFRGTGYGYTF
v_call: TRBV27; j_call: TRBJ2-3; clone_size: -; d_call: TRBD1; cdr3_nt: TGTGCCAGCGCCGGGACAGGGGACACAGATACGCAGTATTTT; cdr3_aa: CASAGTGDTDTQYF
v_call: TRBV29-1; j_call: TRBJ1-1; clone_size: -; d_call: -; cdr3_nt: TGCAGCGTTGGGCTGATTATGAACACTGAAGCTTTCTTT; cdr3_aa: CSVGLIMNTEAFF
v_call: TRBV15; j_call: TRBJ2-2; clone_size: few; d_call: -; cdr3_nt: TGTGCCACCAGGACTTTGGGGCGGCCGAACACCGGGGAGCTGTTTTTT; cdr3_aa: CATRTLGRPNTGELFF
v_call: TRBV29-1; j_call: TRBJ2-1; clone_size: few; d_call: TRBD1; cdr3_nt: TGCAGCGTTTCCCGGGACAGGCAAGCGTACAATGAGCAGTTCTTC; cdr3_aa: CSVSRDRQAYNEQFF
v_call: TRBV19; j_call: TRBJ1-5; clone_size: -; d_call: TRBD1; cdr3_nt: TGTGCCAGTAGTATGAACCCCCTTGGCAGGGGGAATCAGCCCCAGCATTTT; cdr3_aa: CASSMNPLGRGNQPQHF
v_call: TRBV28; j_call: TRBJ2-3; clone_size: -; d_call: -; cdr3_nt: TGTGCCAGCAGTTTAGCGGGGACCCTGACAGATACGCAGTATTTT; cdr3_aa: CASSLAGTLTDTQYF
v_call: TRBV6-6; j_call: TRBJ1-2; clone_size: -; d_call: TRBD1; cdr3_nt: TGTGCCAGCAGTCGTCCGGGACAGGGGAAAGATGGCTACACCTTC; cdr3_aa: CASSRPGQGKDGYTF
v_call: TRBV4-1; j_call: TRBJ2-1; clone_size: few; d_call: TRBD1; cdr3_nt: TGCGCCAGCAGTTTACAGGGGAGCTCCTACAATGAGCAGTTCTTC; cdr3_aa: CASSLQGSSYNEQFF
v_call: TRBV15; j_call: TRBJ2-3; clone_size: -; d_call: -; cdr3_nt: TGTGCCACACAACGTACAGATACGCAGTATTTT; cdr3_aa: CATQRTDTQYF
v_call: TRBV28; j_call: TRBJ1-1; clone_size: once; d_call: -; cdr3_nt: TGTGCCAGCAGTTCTCCGGGGTCAAAGTTAGTCTTCACTGAAGCTTTCTTT; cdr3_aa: CASSSPGSKLVFTEAFF
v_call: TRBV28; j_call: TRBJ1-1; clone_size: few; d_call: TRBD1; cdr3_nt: TGTGCCAGCAGTCGCCCCGAGGGGGCATACACTGAAGCTTTCTTT; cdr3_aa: CASSRPEGAYTEAFF
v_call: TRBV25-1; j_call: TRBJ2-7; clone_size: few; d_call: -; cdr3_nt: TGTGCCAGCAGTGAATATGCGGGGAACGAGCAGTACTTC; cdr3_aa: CASSEYAGNEQYF
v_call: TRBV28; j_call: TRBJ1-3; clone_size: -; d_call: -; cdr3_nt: TGTGCCAGCCTCTCTGGAAACACCATATATTTT; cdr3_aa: CASLSGNTIYF
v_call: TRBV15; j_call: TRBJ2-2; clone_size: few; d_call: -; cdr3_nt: TGTGCCACCAGCAGGAACAGGGGACTTGGGGCCGGGGAGCTGTTTTTT; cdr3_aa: CATSRNRGLGAGELFF
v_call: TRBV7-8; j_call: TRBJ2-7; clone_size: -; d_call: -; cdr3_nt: TGTGCCAGCAGCTTAGCAGGCACAATTAAAGCGGAGCAGTACTTC; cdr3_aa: CASSLAGTIKAEQYF
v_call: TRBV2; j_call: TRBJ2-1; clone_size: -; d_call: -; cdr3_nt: TGTGCCAGCATTGGACAGCCCAATGAGCAGTTCTTC; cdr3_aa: CASIGQPNEQFF
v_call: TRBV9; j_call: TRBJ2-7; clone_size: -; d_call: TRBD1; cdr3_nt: TGTGCCAGCAGCGTTAGGGGACAGGGAAACTACGAGCAGTACTTC; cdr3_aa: CASSVRGQGNYEQYF
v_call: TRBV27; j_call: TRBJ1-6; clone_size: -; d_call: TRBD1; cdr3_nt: TGTGCCAGCAGTTTATCACAGGGGGGGTATAGATCCCTCCACTTT; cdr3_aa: CASSLSQGGYRSLHF
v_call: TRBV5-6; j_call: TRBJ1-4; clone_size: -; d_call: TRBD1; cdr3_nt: TGTGCCAGCAGCTTGGGACAGGGGACGGAAAAACTGTTTTTT; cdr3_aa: CASSLGQGTEKLFF
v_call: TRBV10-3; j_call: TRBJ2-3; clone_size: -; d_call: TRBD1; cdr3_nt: TGTGCCATGAGAAGGGACAGGGCAGAAGATACGCAGTATTTT; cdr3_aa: CAMRRDRAEDTQYF
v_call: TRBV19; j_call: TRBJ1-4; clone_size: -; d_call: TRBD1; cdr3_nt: TGTGCCAGTAGTACGGAACAGGGGAGATATGAAAAACTGTTTTTT; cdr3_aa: CASSTEQGRYEKLFF
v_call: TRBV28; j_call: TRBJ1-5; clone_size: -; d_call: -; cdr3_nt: TGTGCCAGCAGTTTGTACTTCCCCAATCAGCCCCAGCATTTT; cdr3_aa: CASSLYFPNQPQHF
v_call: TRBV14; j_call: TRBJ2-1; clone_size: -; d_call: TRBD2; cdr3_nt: TGTGCCAGCAGCCTTCTAGCGGGAGGGCCAAGGGATGAGCAGTTCTTC; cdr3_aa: CASSLLAGGPRDEQFF
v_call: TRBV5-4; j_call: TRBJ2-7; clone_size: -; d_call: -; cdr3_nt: TGTGCCAGCACCTCAGACAGCTACGAGCAGTACTTC; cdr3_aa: CASTSDSYEQYF
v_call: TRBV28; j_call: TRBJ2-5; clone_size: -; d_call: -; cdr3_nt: TGTGCCAGCACTACAGGGCGTATAGGAGAGACCCAGTACTTC; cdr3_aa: CASTTGRIGETQYF
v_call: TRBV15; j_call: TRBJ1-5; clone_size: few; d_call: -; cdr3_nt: TGTGCCACCAGGGCAGGACACGGGCAGCCCCAGCATTTT; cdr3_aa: CATRAGHGQPQHF
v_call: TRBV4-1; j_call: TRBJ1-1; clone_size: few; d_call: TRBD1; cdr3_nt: TGCGCCAGCAGCCATCAGGGGGTGGTGTCTGAAGCTTTCTTT; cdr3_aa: CASSHQGVVSEAFF
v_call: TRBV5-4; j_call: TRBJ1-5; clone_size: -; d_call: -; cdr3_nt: TGTGCCAGCAGCTTGGATGCGGGGCCTCAGCCCCAGCATTTT; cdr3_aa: CASSLDAGPQPQHF
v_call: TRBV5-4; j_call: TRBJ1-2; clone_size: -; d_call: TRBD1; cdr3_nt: TGTGCCAGCAGCTCGACAGGGGGCGGGTATGGCTACACCTTC; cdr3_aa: CASSSTGGGYGYTF
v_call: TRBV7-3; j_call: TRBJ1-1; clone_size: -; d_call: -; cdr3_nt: TGTGCCAGCAGCCGAAACGGGGGGCTGGCGGCTGAAGCTTTCTTT; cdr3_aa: CASSRNGGLAAEAFF
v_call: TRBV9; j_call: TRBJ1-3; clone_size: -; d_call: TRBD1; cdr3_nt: TGTGCCAGCAGCGAGCCCCAGAGACAGGGGATCAACACCATATATTTT; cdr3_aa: CASSEPQRQGINTIYF
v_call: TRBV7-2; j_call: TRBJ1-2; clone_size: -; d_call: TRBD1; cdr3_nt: TGTGCCAGCAGCTTGGACAGGGAGGGTGGCTACACCTTC; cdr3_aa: CASSLDREGGYTF
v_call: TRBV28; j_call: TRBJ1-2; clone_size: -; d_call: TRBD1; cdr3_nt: TGTGCCAGCAGTTTAACAGGACAGGTAGATCGACACACCTTC; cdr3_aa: CASSLTGQVDRHTF
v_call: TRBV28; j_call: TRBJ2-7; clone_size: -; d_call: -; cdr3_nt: TGTGCCAGTTTGGGGGCGGAACGATCCTACGAGCAGTACTTC; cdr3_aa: CASLGAERSYEQYF
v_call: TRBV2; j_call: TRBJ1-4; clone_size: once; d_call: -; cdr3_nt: TGTGCCAGCTACAGGCCGGTGAATGAAAAACTGTTTTTT; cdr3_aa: CASYRPVNEKLFF
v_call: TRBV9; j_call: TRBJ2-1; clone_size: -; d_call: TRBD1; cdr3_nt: TGTGCCAGCAGCGTCGGGGTACAGGGGATCCACGGTGAGCAGTTCTTC; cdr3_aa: CASSVGVQGIHGEQFF
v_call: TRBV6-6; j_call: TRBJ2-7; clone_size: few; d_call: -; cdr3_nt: TGTGCCAGCAGTTACAGGGGCAGAGCCTACGAGCAGTACTTC; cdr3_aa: CASSYRGRAYEQYF